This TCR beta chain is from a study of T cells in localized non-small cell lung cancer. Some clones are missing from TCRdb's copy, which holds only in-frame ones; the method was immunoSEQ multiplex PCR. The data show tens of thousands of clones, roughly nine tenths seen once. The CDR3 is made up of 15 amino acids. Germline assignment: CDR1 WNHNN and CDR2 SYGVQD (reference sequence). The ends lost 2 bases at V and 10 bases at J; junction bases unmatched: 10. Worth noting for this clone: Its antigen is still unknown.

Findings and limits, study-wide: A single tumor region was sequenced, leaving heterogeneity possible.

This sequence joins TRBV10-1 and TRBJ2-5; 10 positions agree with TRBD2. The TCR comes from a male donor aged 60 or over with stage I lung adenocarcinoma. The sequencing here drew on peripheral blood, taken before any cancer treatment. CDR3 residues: CASSERTSGTRDQYF. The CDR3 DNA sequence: TGCGCCAGCAGTGAGAGGACTAGCGGAACAAGAGACCAGTACTTC.